This T cell receptor beta chain was captured in a study of cytomegalovirus exposure and HLA in healthy donors. On the study more broadly: About 179 million T cells yielded 110 million or so unique TCR beta sequences in earlier analysis. Of all 400 or so donors who were genotyped, 75% to 90% belonged to the Caucasian-associated ancestry cluster.

This clone was seen more than once but under ten times. What it recognizes is unknown. The study ran its PCR with 60 Vbeta and 13 Jbeta primers. Method: immunoSEQ multiplex PCR; TCRdb's copy keeps in-frame clones and lacks some. The top ten clones hold about an eighth of a sample with over 85,000 clones, more than 65% of them seen once. The study, taken as a whole, reports: CMV serostatus was the only recorded immune exposure for donors. Some TCR beta chains (164 of them) were listed as cytomegalovirus-associated.

Germline assignment: CDR1 MNHEY and CDR2 SVGAGI. With 3 bases clipped from V and 0 bases from J, the junction kept 7 bases outside the gene matches. The CDR3 loop spans 16 amino acids. The chain has TRBV6-5 and TRBJ2-7; 8 bases map to TRBD1. The source is a young man in good health and CMV-seropositive. What was sequenced was PBMCs. CDR3 nucleotide sequence: TGTGCCAGCAGTTATTCGAGGACAGGGAGCTCCTACGAGCAGTACTTC. This encodes CASSYSRTGSSYEQYF.